The 32 T cell receptor beta chains below were found in one sample sequenced in a study of molecular identifiers for immune sequencing clone quantification. TCRdb itself ran the PCR reads through MiXCR, one entry per CDR3 protein. The repertoire holds over 600,000 distinct CDR3 sequences, with 15% to 20% as singletons. The specimen was naive CD8+ T cells from blood, with Jurkat cell RNA spiked in. Subset noted: FACS-sorted CD8+CD4-CCR7+CD45RA+ naive T cells. All receptors come from a human donor in good health. Some libraries in this study had Jurkat cell RNA spiked in.

In its sample, this clonotype was seen many times. The genes are TRBV9 and TRBJ2-6; D is tentatively TRBD1 or TRBD2 (6 bases each). Per the germline V gene, CDR1 is SGDLS and CDR2 is YYNGEE. V lost 4 bases to trimming and J lost 3 bases, with 20 bases between them. This CDR3 comprises 18 residues. CDR3 residues: CASSPEVGGQYGANVLTF. CDR3 nucleotides: TGTGCCAGCAGCCCGGAGGTGGGGGGCCAATATGGGGCCAACGTCCTGACTTTC.

The CDR3 region has the DNA TGTGCCATCAGTGAGAGCGTGGGCCCCGGGGAGCTGTTTTTT. Translating gives CAISESVGPGELFF. The chain employs TRBV10-3 and TRBJ2-2, with D uncertain. V lost 2 bases and J lost 6, with 10 bases in between. CDR3 length: 14 residues. Germline V gives CDR1 ENHRY, CDR2 SYGVKD.

This clonotype was seen once. One base away lies a much larger clone, so this may be a sequencing read error. V usage is TRBV9 and J usage is TRBJ1-5; 7 nucleotides align to TRBD1. The CDR3 has 15 amino acids. Germline lookup yields CDR1 SGDLS and CDR2 YYNGEE. As DNA, the CDR3 is TGTGCCAGCAGCGTAGGAGGGGGCGCCGGTCAGTCCCAGCATTTT. Encoded protein: CASSVGGGAGQSQHF.

This clonotype was observed once. A much larger clonotype is one base distant, so this may be a read error. J is TRBJ2-3 and V is TRBV28, with a weak D call TRBD1 (6 bases). The germline V gene encodes CDR1 MDHEN and CDR2 SYDVKM. The CDR3 loop spans 13 amino acids. CDR3 bases: TGTGCCAGCAGTTTATTGGGGGCAGATGCGCAGTATTTT. It yields the protein CASSLLGADAQYF.

This clonotype was detected a few times. V gene TRBV4-3 combines with J gene TRBJ1-5; D is unclear. The CDR3 loop spans 14 amino acids. CDR1 LGHNA and CDR2 YSLEER come from the germline V gene. The V end was cut by 0 bases, the J end by 1 base, with 4 bases between. The CDR3 spells CASSQDASNQPQHF. The CDR3 coding sequence is TGCGCCAGCAGCCAAGATGCGAGCAATCAGCCCCAGCATTTT.

This clonotype was counted ten times or more. For the CDR3, the DNA is TGCGCCAGCAGCCCCAACTGGGGTCCCACTCAGCCCCAGCATTTT. The encoded protein is CASSPNWGPTQPQHF. J is TRBJ1-5 and V is TRBV4-1; D is ambiguous. The CDR3 loop spans 15 amino acids. Germline CDR1 is MGHRA and CDR2 is YSYEKL. Trimming took 4 bases from V and 6 from J, leaving 16 bases between them.

There are a few counts of this clonotype. This sequence joins TRBV13 and TRBJ1-2; 7 bases fit TRBD1. CDR1 and CDR2 (germline): PRHDT, FYEKMQ (reference sequence). This CDR3 is built from 15 residues. V shed 0 bases and J 4 bases; nucleotides not matched to a gene: 5. CDR3 protein: CASSLGGQRPYGYTF. DNA of the CDR3: TGTGCCAGCAGCTTAGGGGGACAGCGACCCTATGGCTACACCTTC.

This clonotype was recorded at least ten times. V usage is TRBV20-1 and J usage is TRBJ2-4, with a weak D call TRBD2 (6 bases). Trimming removed 1 base at V and 6 bases at J, with 16 bases between. CDR1 is DFQATT and CDR2 is SNEGSKA in the germline V gene (reference sequence). The CDR3 consists of 15 residues. For the CDR3, the DNA is TGCAGTGCTAGAGTCGTCGGGGGAGCAACAAACATTCAGTACTTC. Protein: CSARVVGGATNIQYF.

On this clonotype itself: This clone may be a read error of a much larger clone one base away. The chain couples TRBV19 to TRBJ2-7; no definite D call. CDR3 length: 14 residues. Trimming pared 5 bases from V and 8 bases from J, leaving 19 bases between. Germline lookup yields CDR1 LNHDA and CDR2 SQIVND (reference sequence). CDR3 DNA sequence: TGTGCCAGTAGTCCCCAGACTGTTTTCCTCAAGCAGTACTTC. Its protein product is CASSPQTVFLKQYF.

There are many counts of this clonotype. This chain uses TRBV27 with TRBJ2-3; the match to TRBD2 covers 9 bases. V lost 6 bases, J lost 1 base, and 8 bases stayed unmatched. Germline CDR1 reads MNHEY; CDR2 reads SMNVEV (reference sequence). The CDR3 spans 16 residues. CDR3 sequence reads: CASSLRTSVRTDTQYF. CDR3 nucleotide sequence: TGTGCCAGCAGCCTCAGGACTAGCGTGCGCACAGATACGCAGTATTTT.

Many counts were recorded for this clonotype. The chain employs TRBV5-6 and TRBJ2-7; no clear D. CDR1 SGHDT and CDR2 YYEEEE come from the germline V gene. This CDR3 region has 15 residues. Trimming pared 1 base from V and 0 bases from J, leaving 11 bases between. The CDR3 sequence is CASSLYGSSSYEQYF. CDR3 DNA sequence: TGTGCCAGCAGCTTGTACGGGTCTAGCTCCTACGAGCAGTACTTC.

In its sample, this clonotype was seen many times. The gene calls are TRBV4-3 and TRBJ1-1; no definite D call. Germline CDR1 is LGHNA and CDR2 is YSLEER. CDR3 length equals 15 residues. Trimming stripped 0 bases from V and 1 base from J, with 9 bases between. The CDR3 coding sequence is TGCGCCAGCAGCCAAGACGGCACAGCGAACACTGAAGCTTTCTTT. Its translation: CASSQDGTANTEAFF.

The V and J genes are TRBV19 and TRBJ1-1; perhaps TRBD1 as D (5 bases). Germline CDR1 reads LNHDA; CDR2 reads SQIVND (reference sequence). V lost 5 bases and J 3 bases, leaving 13 bases between the germline ends. This CDR3 spans 14 amino acids. CDR3 amino acids: CASSGGGVYTEAFF. The CDR3 DNA reads TGTGCCAGTAGTGGGGGGGGGGTTTACACTGAAGCTTTCTTT. The variable domain in full, with the rest retrieved from reference TRBV19 and TRBJ1-1, is DGGITQSPKYLFRKEGQNVTLSCEQNLNHDAMYWYRQDPGQGLRLIYYSQIVNDFQKGDIAEGYSVSREKKESFPLTVTSAQKNPTAFYLCASSGGGVYTEAFFGQGTRLTVV.

Of note for this clonotype: This may be a read error, as it is one base from a much larger clone. The rearrangement uses TRBV12-3 or TRBV12-4 and TRBJ2-7; D could derive from TRBD1 or TRBD2 (6 bases each). The CDR3 runs 15 residues. V lost 6 bases, J lost 4 bases, and 19 bases lay in between. The CDR3 loop reads CASSPFGGGDYEQYF. For the CDR3, the DNA is TGTGCCAGCAGCCCATTCGGAGGGGGAGATTACGAGCAGTACTTC.

In its sample, this clonotype was seen a few times. This rearrangement joins TRBV29-1 to TRBJ2-1; the D gene is possibly TRBD1 (7 bases). The CDR3 extends over 14 amino acids. V was clipped by 8 bases and J by 8 bases, with 22 bases between them. Germline CDR1 and CDR2: SQVTM and ANQGSEA. The DNA for the CDR3 is TGCAGCTCCCAGGGGGGCAGGGGAAGTGATGAGCAGTTCTTC. Protein sequence: CSSQGGRGSDEQFF.

A note on this clonotype: The CDR3 carries no conserved terminal phenylalanine or tryptophan, so it likely arises from a read error. This chain links TRBV6-2 or TRBV6-3 with TRBJ1-2, with 7 bases aligning to TRBD1. CDR3 length equals 15 residues. In germline, CDR1 is MNHEY, CDR2 SVGEGT. CDR3 sequence: CARSWIPGQFYGYTS. CDR3 sequence (DNA): TGTGCCCGCAGTTGGATACCGGGACAGTTCTATGGCTACACCTCC.

This clonotype was counted a few times. The J gene is TRBJ2-7, the V gene TRBV4-3; D remains unclear. Germline lookup yields CDR1 LGHNA and CDR2 YSLEER. This CDR3 is 14 amino acids long. Trimming removed 4 bases at V and 6 bases at J, with 16 bases between. CDR3 loop: CASSPGLLSAEQYF. The DNA of the CDR3 is TGCGCCAGCAGCCCCGGCCTACTGTCGGCCGAGCAGTACTTC.

There are many counts of this clonotype. The genes are TRBV6-6 and TRBJ1-2; a weak D match, TRBD1 (6 bases). V gave up 10 bases and J gave up 1 base, with 13 bases separating them. The CDR3 loop spans 13 amino acids. CDR1 MNHNY and CDR2 SVGAGI come from the germline V gene (reference sequence). CDR3 sequence: CAIMDSGNYGYTF. As DNA, the CDR3 is TGTGCCATCATGGACAGCGGTAACTATGGCTACACCTTC.

There are many counts of this clonotype. The chain links TRBV7-6 to TRBJ1-2; unclear D gene. V gave up 5 bases and J gave up 2 bases, with 18 bases separating them. The CDR3 has 16 amino acids. In germline, CDR1 is SGHVS, CDR2 FNYEAQ. CDR3: CASSPYAGQANYGYTF. CDR3 DNA sequence: TGTGCCAGCAGCCCCTACGCCGGGCAGGCCAACTATGGCTACACCTTC.

On this clonotype: This may stem from a read error, because a much larger clone lies one nucleotide away. The chain carries TRBV19 and TRBJ1-6; D call uncertain. The CDR3 covers 12 residues. CDR1 is LNHDA, CDR2 SQIVND, per germline (reference sequence). This CDR3 reads CVSSIGNSPLHF. CDR3 sequence (DNA): TGTGTCAGTAGTATCGGGAATTCACCCCTCCACTTT.

This clonotype was detected a few times. J is TRBJ2-7 and V is TRBV5-1; D may match TRBD1 or TRBD2 (7 bases each). The germline V gene encodes CDR1 SGHRS and CDR2 YFSETQ. The CDR3 extends over 15 amino acids. V was cut by 3 bases and J by 3 bases, with 16 bases left in between. CDR3 in DNA: TGCGCCAGCAGCTCACAACCAGGGGGGGTCTACGAGCAGTACTTC. This gives the protein CASSSQPGGVYEQYF. Variable domain in full (rest from reference TRBV5-1 and TRBJ2-7): KAGVTQTPRYLIKTRGQQVTLSCSPISGHRSVSWYQQTPGQGLQFLFEYFSETQRNKGNFPGRFSGRQFSNSRSEMNVSTLELGDSALYLCASSSQPGGVYEQYFGPGTRLTVT.

This clonotype was counted ten times or more. This chain connects TRBV6-5 to TRBJ2-1; perhaps TRBD2 as D (5 bases). Trimming left V 4 bases short and J 8 bases short, with 15 bases between. Germline V gene lookup returns CDR1 MNHEY and CDR2 SVGAGI. The CDR3 contains 14 residues. This CDR3 is CASSFYGSRDEQFF. In DNA, the CDR3 is TGTGCCAGCAGTTTCTACGGGTCGAGGGATGAGCAGTTCTTC.

As to this clonotype: A much more abundant neighbour one base away suggests this may be a read error. Lacking the conserved final phenylalanine or tryptophan, this CDR3 likely reflects a read error. The DNA is omitted, as the CDR3 cannot be located on it reliably, and the CDR3 follows TCRdb's listing. The chain combines TRBV21-1 with TRBJ2-2; TRBD1 reflects the table's D call only, with no check against the DNA. TRBV21-1 is labeled a pseudogene. The CDR3 is 19 residues long, ends included. The CDR3 loop is CASSKKEQGSMGYTGELFS.

This sequence joins TRBV28 and TRBJ2-5; D possibly uses TRBD1 or TRBD2 (7 bases each). Per the germline V gene, CDR1 is MDHEN and CDR2 is SYDVKM. The CDR3 extends over 15 amino acids. V lost 6 bases, J lost 5 bases, and 19 bases lay in between. For the CDR3, the DNA is TGTGCCAGCAGGAAGCGGGAAGGGACAGAGGAGACCCAGTACTTC. This gives the protein CASRKREGTEETQYF.

The chain uses TRBV4-3 and TRBJ2-3; 11 positions agree with TRBD2. Germline-derived CDR1 and CDR2 are LGHNA and YSLEER. The ends lost 2 bases at V and 5 bases at J; junction bases unmatched: 6. The length of the CDR3 is 16 residues. DNA for the CDR3: TGCGCCAGCAGCCAACGGCTAGCGGGAGGTCTAGATACGCAGTATTTT. This encodes CASSQRLAGGLDTQYF.

In its sample, this clonotype was seen many times. The chain couples TRBV7-9 to TRBJ1-1, with TRBD1 matching 7 bases. In germline, CDR1 is SEHNR, CDR2 FQNEAQ (reference sequence). V shed 3 bases, J shed 1 base, and the junction held 2 bases outside the gene matches. This CDR3 has 14 amino acids. The CDR3 DNA is TGTGCCAGCAGCTTCAGACAGGGGAACACTGAAGCTTTCTTT. Residues: CASSFRQGNTEAFF.

This chain joins TRBV27 and TRBJ2-2; 7 bases align to TRBD2. Germline assignment: CDR1 MNHEY and CDR2 SMNVEV (reference sequence). V trimming: 5 bases; J trimming: 6 bases; junction bases outside the gene matches: 6. The CDR3 has 14 residues. The CDR3 DNA reads as TGTGCCAGCAGTACGTGGGGGGGACCCGGGGAGCTGTTTTTT. Amino acids: CASSTWGGPGELFF.

This clonotype was recorded at least ten times. This chain uses TRBV30 with TRBJ2-7; maybe TRBD1 (6 bases). The germline CDR1 and CDR2 sequences are GTSNPN and SVGIG (reference sequence). The CDR3 spans 14 residues. Trimming removed 0 bases from V and 3 bases from J, with 12 bases in between. The CDR3 sequence is CAWSVGQGSYEQYF. The CDR3 bases are TGTGCCTGGAGTGTCGGTCAGGGGAGCTACGAGCAGTACTTC.

In its sample, this clonotype was seen many times. The chain combines TRBV30 with TRBJ1-1; no clear D. This CDR3 contains 13 residues. Between the trimmed V and J ends, which lost 2 bases and 2 bases, there was a span of 9 bases. Per the germline V gene, CDR1 is GTSNPN and CDR2 is SVGIG (reference sequence). The CDR3 sequence: CAWSISSNTEAFF. The CDR3, as DNA: TGTGCCTGGAGTATTTCCAGTAACACTGAAGCTTTCTTT. The full variable domain, in which reference TRBV30 and TRBJ1-1 provide the parts outside the CDR3, is SQTIHQWPATLVQPVGSPLSLECTVEGTSNPNLYWYRQAAGRGLQLLFYSVGIGQISSEVPQNLSASRPQDRQFILSSKKLLLSDSGFYLCAWSISSNTEAFFGQGTRLTVV.

This clonotype was seen a few times. At one end, the junction sequence differs from germline, possibly due to a read error. This rearrangement joins TRBV7-9 to TRBJ2-3; the match to TRBD2 covers 11 bases. Germline CDR1 and CDR2: SEHNR and FQNEAQ (reference sequence). CDR3 length: 16 amino acids. CDR3 in amino acids: CASSLRLAGSTDTRYF. CDR3 coding DNA: TGTGCCAGCAGCTTAAGACTAGCGGGGAGCACAGATACGCGGTATTTT.

This clonotype was picked up a small number of times. The chain combines TRBV12-3 or TRBV12-4 with TRBJ2-7; weak D call: TRBD2 (5 bases). V was cut by 6 bases and J by 0 bases, with 15 bases left in between. This CDR3 contains 15 residues. CDR3 sequence: CASRPRTASSYEQYF. CDR3 nucleotide sequence: TGTGCCAGCAGACCGAGGACTGCGAGCTCCTACGAGCAGTACTTC.

This clonotype was seen at least ten times. V and J are TRBV7-9 and TRBJ2-1, with TRBD2 matching 8 bases. The CDR3 contains 15 residues. J gave up 9 bases and V 4 bases, and 11 bases lay outside the gene matches. Germline CDR1 and CDR2: SEHNR and FQNEAQ (reference sequence). DNA for the CDR3: TGTGCCAGCAGCTCCGCGGGGGGCCCCCCGGGTGAGCAGTTCTTC. Protein: CASSSAGGPPGEQFF.